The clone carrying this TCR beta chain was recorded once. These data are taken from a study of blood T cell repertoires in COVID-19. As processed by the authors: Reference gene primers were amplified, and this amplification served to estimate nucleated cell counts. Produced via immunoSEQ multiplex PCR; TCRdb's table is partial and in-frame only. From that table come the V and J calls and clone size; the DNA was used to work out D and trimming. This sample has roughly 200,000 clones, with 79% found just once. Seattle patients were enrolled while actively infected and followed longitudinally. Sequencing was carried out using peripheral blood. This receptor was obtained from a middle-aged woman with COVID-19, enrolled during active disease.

The DNA for the CDR3 is TGTGCCAGCAGTACCGGGACTAGCGGGGTTCAGTATTTT. Translating gives CASSTGTSGVQYF. This chain connects TRBV12-3 or TRBV12-4 to TRBJ2-3; TRBD2 aligns across 13 bases. The CDR3 runs 13 residues. Germline trimming cut 5 bases from V and 12 bases from J; bases unmatched to any gene: 5.